This paragraph reports one T cell receptor beta chain. Antigen: not known. These data come from a study of PD-1 blockade in classical Hodgkin lymphoma. CDR1 and CDR2 from the germline V gene are SGHRS and YFSETQ. The length of the CDR3 is 14 residues. V lost 4 bases to trimming and J lost 0 bases, with 9 bases between them. The table came from immunoSEQ multiplex PCR; TCRdb's copy has only in-frame clones and leaves some out. The repertoire has 90,000 or so clones, 78% of them found once; the top ten carry 9.4%. Time point meaning: cycle 4 day 1 (C4D1), after six to seven weeks of nivolumab. All patients relapsed after autologous stem cell transplantation, and brentuximab vedotin exposure varied. Study findings and constraints: Reports described newly diagnosed patients as having lower baseline TCR diversity than healthy donors.

The sequence came from a human donor with classical Hodgkin lymphoma. The V call is TRBV5-1, the J call TRBJ2-3, with D perhaps matching TRBD1 or TRBD2 (5 bases each). The sequencing here drew on peripheral blood mononuclear cells (PBMCs), taken before the fourth cycle of nivolumab. The CDR3 DNA follows: TGCGCCAGCAGCCCGGGACGGAGCACAGATACGCAGTATTTT. This codes for CASSPGRSTDTQYF.